This record covers a single TCR beta chain. This clonotype was seen a handful of times. It has no known antigen specificity. Qualities for individual bases were not recorded, and no much larger clone is one base off. This entry belongs to a study of T cell repertoires in cytomegalovirus infection (dated by TCRdb to the late 2010s). Regarding the research as a whole: Peptide stimulations targeted recently identified HLA-C-restricted CMV epitopes, whose presentation resists viral immunomodulation, together with well-studied HLA-B-restricted epitopes. Donor HLA type was relevant to the analysis, because carriage of CMV infection together with the matching HLA type was indicated by public TCR beta signatures. What the authors observed across the whole study: Cumulative frequency of public TCR beta family members discriminated carriers of CMV infection plus the relevant HLA type in this cohort and an independent 352-donor cohort. The ex vivo response was dominated by HLA-C-restricted CMV-specific TCR beta clonotypes, which also provided the single most frequent clonotype in two of eight donors.

The meaning of the sample's treatment or condition label: in vitro stimulation with specific CMV peptide epitopes to enrich CMV-specific T cells. CDR3 length: 14 amino acids, cysteine to phenylalanine. Only the CDR3 DNA stays, 42 bases, in frame from base 1. The germline V gene sets CDR1 to ENHRY and CDR2 to SYGVKD. The germline V end is reduced by 6 bases and the J end by 5 bases; junction bases left unmatched: 6. Data came from an Illumina HiSeq 1500. The public reads were run again by TCRdb, first through fastp at Q25 and then through MiXCR, and only productive beta chains were kept. For every CDR3 protein sequence, its rows merge into one entry that carries the most common genes and DNA. The sample contains about 70,000 distinct CDR3 sequences, roughly 20% of them found a single time. The leading ten clones occupy about 66% of the sample.

The chain is encoded by TRBV10-3 joined to TRBJ2-2, with TRBD2 matching 7 junction bases. This sequence was found in a human donor in good health (CMV status not recorded). Some clones in this sample may be carry-over from other donors' samples. Material: CD8+ T cells from cultured PBMCs, obtained from culture after CMV antigen stimulation. The DNA is as follows: TGTGCCATCAGGCCTCTGGGAGGGACCGGGGAGCTGTTTTTT. Its product reads: CAIRPLGGTGELFF.